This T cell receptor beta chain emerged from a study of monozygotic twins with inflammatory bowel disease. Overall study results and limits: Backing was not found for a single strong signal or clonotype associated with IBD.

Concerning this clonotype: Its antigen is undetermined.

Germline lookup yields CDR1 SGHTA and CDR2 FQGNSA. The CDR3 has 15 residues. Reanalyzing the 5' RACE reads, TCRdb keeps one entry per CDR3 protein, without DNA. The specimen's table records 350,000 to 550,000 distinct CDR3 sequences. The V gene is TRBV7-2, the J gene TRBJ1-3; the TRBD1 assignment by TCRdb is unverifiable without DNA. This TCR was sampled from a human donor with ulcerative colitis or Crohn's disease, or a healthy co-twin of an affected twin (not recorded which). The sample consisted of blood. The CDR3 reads CASMSTGSSGNTIYF.